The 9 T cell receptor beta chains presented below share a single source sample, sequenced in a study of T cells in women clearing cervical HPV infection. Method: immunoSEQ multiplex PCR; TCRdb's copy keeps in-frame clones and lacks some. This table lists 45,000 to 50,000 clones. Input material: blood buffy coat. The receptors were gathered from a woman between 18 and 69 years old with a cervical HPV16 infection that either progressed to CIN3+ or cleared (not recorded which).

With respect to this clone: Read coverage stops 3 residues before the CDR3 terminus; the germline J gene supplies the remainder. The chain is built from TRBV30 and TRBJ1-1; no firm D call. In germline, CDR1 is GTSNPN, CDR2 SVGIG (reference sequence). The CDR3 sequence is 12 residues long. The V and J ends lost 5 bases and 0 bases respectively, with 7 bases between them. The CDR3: CAWCSMNTEAFF. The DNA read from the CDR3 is TGTGCCTGGTGTTCTATGAACACTGAA.

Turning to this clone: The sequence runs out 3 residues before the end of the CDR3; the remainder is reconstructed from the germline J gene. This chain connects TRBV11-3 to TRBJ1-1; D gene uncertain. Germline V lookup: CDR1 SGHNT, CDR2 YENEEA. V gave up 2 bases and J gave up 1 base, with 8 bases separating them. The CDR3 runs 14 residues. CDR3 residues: CASSLLAPNTEAFF. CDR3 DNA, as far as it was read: TGTGCCAGCAGCTTATTGGCCCCGAACACTGAA.

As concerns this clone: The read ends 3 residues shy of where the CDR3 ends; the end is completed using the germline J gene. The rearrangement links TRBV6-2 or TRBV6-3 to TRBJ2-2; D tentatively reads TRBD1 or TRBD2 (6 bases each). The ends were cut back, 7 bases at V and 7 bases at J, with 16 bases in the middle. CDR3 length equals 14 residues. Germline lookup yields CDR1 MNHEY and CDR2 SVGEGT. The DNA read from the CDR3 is TGTGCCAGCACGAGAGGAGGGGGTAGCGGGGAG. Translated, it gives CASTRGGGSGE. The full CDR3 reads CASTRGGGSGELFF.

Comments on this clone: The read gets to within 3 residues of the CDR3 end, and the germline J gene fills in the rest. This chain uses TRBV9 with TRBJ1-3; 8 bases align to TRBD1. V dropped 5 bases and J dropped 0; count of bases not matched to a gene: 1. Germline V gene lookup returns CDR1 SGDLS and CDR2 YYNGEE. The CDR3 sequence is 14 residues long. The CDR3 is CASSTGGSGNTIYF. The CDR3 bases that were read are TGTGCCAGCAGTACAGGGGGCTCTGGAAACACC.

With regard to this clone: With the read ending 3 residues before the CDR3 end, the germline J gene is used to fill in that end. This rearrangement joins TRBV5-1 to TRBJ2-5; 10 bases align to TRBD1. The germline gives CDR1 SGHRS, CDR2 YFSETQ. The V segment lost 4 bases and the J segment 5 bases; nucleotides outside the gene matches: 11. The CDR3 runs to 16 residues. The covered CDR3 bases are TGCGCCAGCAGCACGGGACAGGGGCAGCGGGTTGAGACC. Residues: CASSTGQGQRVET. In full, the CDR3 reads CASSTGQGQRVETQYF.

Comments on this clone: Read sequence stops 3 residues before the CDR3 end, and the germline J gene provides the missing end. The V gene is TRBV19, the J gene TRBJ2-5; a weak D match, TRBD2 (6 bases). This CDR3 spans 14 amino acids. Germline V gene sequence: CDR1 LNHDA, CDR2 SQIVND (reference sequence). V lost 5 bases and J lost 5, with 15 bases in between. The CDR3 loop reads CASSSPGVAETQYF. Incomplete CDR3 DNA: TGTGCCAGTAGTTCTCCGGGGGTAGCCGAGACC.

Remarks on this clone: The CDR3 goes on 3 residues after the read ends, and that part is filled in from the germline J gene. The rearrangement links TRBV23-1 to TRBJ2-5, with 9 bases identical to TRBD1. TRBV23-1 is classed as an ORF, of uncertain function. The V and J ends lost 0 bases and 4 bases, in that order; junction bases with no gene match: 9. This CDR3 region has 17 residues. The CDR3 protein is CASSQSRNRGRLETQYF. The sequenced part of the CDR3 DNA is TGCGCCAGCAGTCAATCTAGGAACAGGGGGCGCCTAGAGACC.

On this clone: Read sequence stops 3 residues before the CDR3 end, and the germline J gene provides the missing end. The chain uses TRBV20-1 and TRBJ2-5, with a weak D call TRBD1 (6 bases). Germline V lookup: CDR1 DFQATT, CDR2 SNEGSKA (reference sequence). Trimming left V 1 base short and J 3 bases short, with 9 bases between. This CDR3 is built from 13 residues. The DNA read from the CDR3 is TGCAGTGCTAGAGGTGGGGGCGAAGAGACC. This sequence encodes CSARGGGEET. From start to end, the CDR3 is CSARGGGEETQYF.

The CDR3 bases that were read are TGTGCCAGCAGCCCAGGACTAGCGGGAAGCTCCTACGAC. Encoded protein: CASSPGLAGSSYD. Given in full, the CDR3 is CASSPGLAGSSYDYTF. This rearrangement joins TRBV7-6 to TRBJ1-2, with unresolved D. From the germline J gene comes the end of the CDR3, since the read stops 3 residues before it. Germline values: CDR1 SGHVS, CDR2 FNYEAQ. There are 16 residues in the CDR3.